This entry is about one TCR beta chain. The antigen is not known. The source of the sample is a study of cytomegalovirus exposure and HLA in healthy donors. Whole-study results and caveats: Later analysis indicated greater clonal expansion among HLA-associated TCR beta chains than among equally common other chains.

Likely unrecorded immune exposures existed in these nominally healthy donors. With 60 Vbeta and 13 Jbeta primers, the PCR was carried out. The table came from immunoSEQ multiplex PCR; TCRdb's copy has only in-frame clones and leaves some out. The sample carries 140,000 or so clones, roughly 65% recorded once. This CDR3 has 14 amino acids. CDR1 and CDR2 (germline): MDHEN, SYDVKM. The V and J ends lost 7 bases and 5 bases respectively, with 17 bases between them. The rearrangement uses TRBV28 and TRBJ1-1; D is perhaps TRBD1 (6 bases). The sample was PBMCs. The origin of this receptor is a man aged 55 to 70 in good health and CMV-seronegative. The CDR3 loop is CASKGPGVDTEAFF. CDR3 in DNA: TGTGCCAGCAAGGGTCCAGGGGTGGATACTGAAGCTTTCTTT. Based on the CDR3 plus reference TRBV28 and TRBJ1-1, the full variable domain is DVKVTQSSRYLVKRTGEKVFLECVQDMDHENMFWYRQDPGLGLRLIYFSYDVKMKEKGDIPEGYSVSREKKERFSLILESASTNQTSMYLCASKGPGVDTEAFFGQGTRLTVV.